This record looks at one T cell receptor (beta chain) sequence and its context. J was trimmed by 9 bases and V by 4 bases; bases with no gene match: 9. This CDR3 has 13 amino acids. From germline, CDR1 is SGHNT and CDR2 YYREEE (reference sequence). Staining for CD45RO/CCR7/CD25/CD127/CD95/CD27 allowed sorting of CD4+ naive, central memory, regulatory and stem cell-like memory cells. This specimen belongs to a study of beta chain features in type 1 diabetes. The entirety of the isolated RNA underwent reverse transcription, so expressed TCRB transcripts were sequenced. The method was immunoSEQ multiplex PCR; TCRdb's version includes in-frame clones alone and lacks a portion of them. The repertoire holds 150,000 or so clones, with approximately 9.1% as singletons.

The chain joins TRBV5-4 to TRBJ1-1; 7 bases match TRBD1. The sequencing sample was made of central memory CD4+ T cells from blood. The clonotype originates from a woman younger than 35 in good health. CDR3 in amino acids: CASSARDSLKAFF. In nucleotides, the CDR3 is TGTGCCAGCAGCGCGAGGGACAGCCTGAAAGCTTTCTTT.